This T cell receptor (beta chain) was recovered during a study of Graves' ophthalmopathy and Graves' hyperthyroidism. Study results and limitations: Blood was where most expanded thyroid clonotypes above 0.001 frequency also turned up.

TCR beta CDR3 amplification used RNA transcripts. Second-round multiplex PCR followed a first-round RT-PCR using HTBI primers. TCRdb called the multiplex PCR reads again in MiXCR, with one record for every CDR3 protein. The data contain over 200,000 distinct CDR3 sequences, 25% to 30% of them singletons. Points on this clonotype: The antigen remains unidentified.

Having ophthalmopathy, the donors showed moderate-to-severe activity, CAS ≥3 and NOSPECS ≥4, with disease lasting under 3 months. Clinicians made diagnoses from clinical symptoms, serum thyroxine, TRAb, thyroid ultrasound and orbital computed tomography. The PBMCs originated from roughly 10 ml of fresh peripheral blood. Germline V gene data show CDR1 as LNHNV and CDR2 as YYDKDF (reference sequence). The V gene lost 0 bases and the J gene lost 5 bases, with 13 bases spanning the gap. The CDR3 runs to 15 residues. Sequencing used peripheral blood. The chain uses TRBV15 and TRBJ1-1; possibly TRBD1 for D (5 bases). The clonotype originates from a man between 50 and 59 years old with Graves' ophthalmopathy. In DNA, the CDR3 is TGTGCCACCAGCAGAGAGGGACTTGGGGGGACTGAAGCTTTCTTT. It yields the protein CATSREGLGGTEAFF. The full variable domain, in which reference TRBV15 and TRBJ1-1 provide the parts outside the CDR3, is DAMVIQNPRYQVTQFGKPVTLSCSQTLNHNVMYWYQQKSSQAPKLLFHYYDKDFNNEADTPDNFQSRRPNTSFCFLDIRSPGLGDTAMYLCATSREGLGGTEAFFGQGTRLTVV.